The entry below describes one TCR beta chain. These data originate in a study of blood T cell repertoires in COVID-19. The wider study: COVID-19 samples collected from the United States, Italy and Spain covered acute and convalescent phases. The cDNA or gDNA used as material had been derived from T cells, B-cell-depleted T cells, or PBMCs.

The germline CDR1 and CDR2 sequences are SGHVS and FQNEAQ. Trimming stripped 1 base from V and 5 bases from J, with 17 bases between. CDR3 length equals 16 residues. As originally analysed: It was from reference gene primer amplification that nucleated cell counts were estimated. Assay used: immunoSEQ multiplex PCR; TCRdb lists only in-frame clones, some missing. The V and J calls and clone size are taken from that table; D and trimming were inferred from the DNA. The sample has about 210,000 clones; 80% to 90% are singletons. This sequence originates from a woman between 50 and 59 years old with acute or convalescent COVID-19. The chain uses TRBV7-8 and TRBJ1-1; D perhaps matches TRBD1 (6 bases). What was sequenced was peripheral blood. CDR3: CASSLGTASFGTEAFF. CDR3 nucleotide sequence: TGTGCCAGCAGCTTAGGGACAGCAAGTTTCGGGACTGAAGCTTTCTTT.